A single sample gave rise to the 12 T cell receptor beta chains below, sequenced in a study of control samples from healthy donors and cancer patients. Profiling relied on immunoSEQ multiplex PCR, and the TCRdb table lists in-frame clones only, not all of them. The sample gives over 150,000 clones, approximately 94% of which show up once; over 1.3% is in the top ten. Specimen: blood. All receptors derive from a young woman in good health.

V and J are TRBV7-9 and TRBJ1-1; no clear D gene. V was cut by 3 bases and J by 1 base, with 6 bases left in between. Germline-derived CDR1 and CDR2 are SEHNR and FQNEAQ (reference sequence). The CDR3 length is 13 residues. This chain's CDR3 is CASSLWGNTEAFF. The CDR3 DNA reads as TGTGCCAGCAGCTTGTGGGGGAACACTGAAGCTTTCTTT.

For the CDR3, the DNA is TGTGCCAGTACCTCCATTGACAGATTAAATGAAAAACTGTTTTTT. It specifies CASTSIDRLNEKLFF. The chain couples TRBV19 to TRBJ1-4, with a tentative D call TRBD1 (5 bases). There are 15 residues in the CDR3. Germline V gene sequence: CDR1 LNHDA, CDR2 SQIVND (reference sequence). Trimming pared 7 bases from V and 5 bases from J, leaving 17 bases between. The complete variable domain, with remaining parts taken from reference TRBV19 and TRBJ1-4, reads DGGITQSPKYLFRKEGQNVTLSCEQNLNHDAMYWYRQDPGQGLRLIYYSQIVNDFQKGDIAEGYSVSREKKESFPLTVTSAQKNPTAFYLCASTSIDRLNEKLFFGSGTQLSVL.

This rearrangement joins TRBV4-1 to TRBJ2-7, with D perhaps TRBD1 or TRBD2 (5 bases each). The CDR3 extends over 18 amino acids. The germline gives CDR1 MGHRA, CDR2 YSYEKL. V gave up 0 bases and J gave up 6 bases, with 24 bases separating them. As DNA, the CDR3 is TGCGCCAGCAGCCAAGATCCCCTCGGGAAGGGGAAACGGTGCGAGCAGTACTTC. This sequence encodes CASSQDPLGKGKRCEQYF.

The chain joins TRBV6-5 to TRBJ2-7; 8 nucleotides align to TRBD1. This CDR3 has 14 residues. Losses at the gene ends were 6 bases for V and 4 bases for J; bases not matched to a gene: 8. Germline V lookup: CDR1 MNHEY, CDR2 SVGAGI. CDR3 nucleotide sequence: TGTGCCAGCAGGGACAGGGTAGGGGGTTACGAGCAGTACTTC. It yields the protein CASRDRVGGYEQYF.

The V call is TRBV27, the J call TRBJ1-1; D ambiguous. The CDR3 sequence is 16 residues long. Per germline, CDR1 MNHEY and CDR2 SMNVEV (reference sequence). The V end lost 2 bases, the J end lost 1 base, and 14 bases lay between the germline ends. The CDR3 coding sequence is TGTGCCAGCAGTTTACCACCTACGCCCCGGAACACTGAAGCTTTCTTT. Translated: CASSLPPTPRNTEAFF.

The genes are TRBV5-6 and TRBJ1-1; TRBD1 matches at 7 bases. Germline V CDR1 and CDR2: SGHDT, YYEEEE. This CDR3 is 14 amino acids long. With V trimmed by 6 bases and J by 9 bases, 14 bases remained unmatched. CDR3 sequence reads: CASNRGIQGRKAFF. CDR3 bases: TGTGCCAGCAACCGGGGTATACAGGGGCGTAAAGCTTTCTTT.

J is TRBJ1-1 and V is TRBV4-1; 12 nucleotides line up with TRBD1. Germline-derived CDR1 and CDR2 are MGHRA and YSYEKL. V dropped 5 bases and J dropped 5; count of bases not matched to a gene: 9. The CDR3 is 16 residues long. CDR3 nucleotides: TGCGCCAGCAGCAACCCGGGACAGGGGGCACGGACTGAAGCTTTCTTT. It codes for CASSNPGQGARTEAFF.

CDR3 amino acids: CASSWVDRNTEAFF. The CDR3 DNA sequence: TGTGCCAGCAGTTGGGTGGACAGGAACACTGAAGCTTTCTTT. The chain links TRBV28 to TRBJ1-1; tentative D call: TRBD1 (6 bases). Germline V gives CDR1 MDHEN, CDR2 SYDVKM. Trimming removed 4 bases at V and 1 base at J, with 10 bases between. The CDR3 totals 14 residues.

This sequence joins TRBV10-3 and TRBJ2-1; 13 bases align to TRBD2. The CDR3 has 15 residues. The germline V gene encodes CDR1 ENHRY and CDR2 SYGVKD. V shed 8 bases, J shed 6 bases, and the junction held 7 bases outside the gene matches. CDR3 region: CAIGTSGTGRNEQFF. CDR3 DNA sequence: TGTGCCATCGGGACTAGCGGGACCGGACGCAATGAGCAGTTCTTC.

This clone has only one observation. The rearrangement uses TRBV6-6 and TRBJ1-2, with 7 bases identical to TRBD1. This CDR3 is built from 14 residues. The trim removed 2 bases at V and 6 bases at J, leaving 6 bases unmatched. The germline CDR1 and CDR2 sequences are MNHNY and SVGAGI (reference sequence). This chain's CDR3 is CASSYPDRFDGYTF. In DNA form, the CDR3 reads TGTGCCAGCAGTTACCCGGACAGGTTCGATGGCTACACCTTC.

The chain uses TRBV5-1 and TRBJ2-3; D is unresolved. The V end lost 0 bases, the J end lost 0 bases, and 8 bases lay between the germline ends. This CDR3 is built from 15 residues. Germline assignment: CDR1 SGHRS and CDR2 YFSETQ. The CDR3 DNA reads TGCGCCAGCAGCTTGGATGTCGCTAGCACAGATACGCAGTATTTT. Amino acid sequence: CASSLDVASTDTQYF.

V usage is TRBV2 and J usage is TRBJ2-7; 10 bases align to TRBD2. The CDR3 spans 15 residues. Germline CDR1 SNHLY, CDR2 FYNNEI. The J segment lost 3 bases and the V segment lost 5 bases, leaving 7 bases of the junction unmatched. CDR3 sequence reads: CASSILAGVIYEQYF. The CDR3 DNA reads as TGTGCCAGCAGTATCCTAGCGGGAGTGATCTACGAGCAGTACTTC.